The 21 T cell receptor beta chains reported below all come from one sample, sequenced in a study of CD8+ T cells in alopecia areata (dated by TCRdb to 2016 to 2018). Library preparation used the immunoSEQ multiplex PCR assay. RNA was extracted from all samples and reverse transcribed into cDNA, which served as template for TCR sequencing. The source is immuneACCESS, and TCRdb retained only in-frame sequences with V and J called. Part of the clones is not carried over; for the studies checked, unresolved V genes explain less than half of this, and the remainder is unexplained. The sample table lists around 200,000 clones, 63% of them with a count of one. Together, the top ten hold about 1.7% of the sample. The time point label here, explained by the study, means: baseline before oral tofacitinib. Here the sequenced sample was CD4+ T cells sorted from blood, taken at week 0. The receptors originated from a human donor with alopecia areata.

On this clone itself: The same CDR3 is also encoded by other DNA sequences in this sample. The J gene is TRBJ1-6, the V gene TRBV7-2; D gene ambiguous. From germline, CDR1 is SGHTA and CDR2 FQGNSA. Trimming stripped 2 bases from V and 10 bases from J, with 15 bases between. The CDR3 spans 15 residues. The CDR3 nucleotides read TGTGCCAGCAGCTTATATATGGCCGGAGAGTCACCCCTCCACTTT. Its translation: CASSLYMAGESPLHF.

The V gene is TRBV15, the J gene TRBJ1-1; unclear D gene. Germline V gene lookup returns CDR1 LNHNV and CDR2 YYDKDF (reference sequence). The V gene lost 1 base and the J gene lost 4 bases, with 10 bases spanning the gap. The CDR3 is made up of 14 amino acids. CDR3 bases: TGTGCCACCAGCAGAGTGACACCCCCCACTGAAGCTTTCTTT. Amino acid sequence: CATSRVTPPTEAFF.

This clone occurred a few times. This chain uses TRBV7-8 with TRBJ1-5; 10 bases fit TRBD1. The CDR3 covers 15 residues. In germline, CDR1 is SGHVS, CDR2 FQNEAQ. Trimming took 11 bases from V and 5 from J; bases not matched to a gene: 12. CDR3 nucleotide sequence: TGTGCCGGGGAAACCGGGACAGGGGACGATCAGCCCCAGCATTTT. Translating gives CAGETGTGDDQPQHF. The complete variable domain, with remaining parts taken from reference TRBV7-8 and TRBJ1-5, reads GAGVSQSPRYKVAKRGQDVALRCDPISGHVSLFWYQQALGQGPEFLTYFQNEAQLDKSGLPSDRFFAERPEGSVSTLKIQRTQQEDSAVYLCAGETGTGDDQPQHFGDGTRLSIL.

The CDR3 region has the DNA TGCGCCAGCAGCTTGGGTGAGGGTGTGGGGCGTGAAGCTTTCTTT. This codes for CASSLGEGVGREAFF. The chain employs TRBV5-1 and TRBJ1-1; a possible D gene is TRBD1 (5 bases). This CDR3 has 15 amino acids. Trimming removed 0 bases at V and 7 bases at J, with 16 bases between. The germline gives CDR1 SGHRS, CDR2 YFSETQ. The full variable domain, with the rest looked up from reference TRBV5-1 and TRBJ1-1, is KAGVTQTPRYLIKTRGQQVTLSCSPISGHRSVSWYQQTPGQGLQFLFEYFSETQRNKGNFPGRFSGRQFSNSRSEMNVSTLELGDSALYLCASSLGEGVGREAFFGQGTRLTVV.

The chain links TRBV13 to TRBJ2-7; TRBD1 matches 9 bases. CDR1 is PRHDT and CDR2 is FYEKMQ in the germline V gene (reference sequence). CDR3 length equals 15 residues. V shed 2 bases, J shed 5 bases, and the junction held 7 bases outside the gene matches. CDR3 protein: CASSLSGQGLDEQYF. The CDR3 DNA reads TGTGCCAGCAGCTTATCGGGACAGGGTTTGGACGAGCAGTACTTC.

A note on this clone: Other DNA sequences from this sample encode an identical CDR3 as well. This sequence joins TRBV30 and TRBJ1-1; D ambiguous. This CDR3 is built from 12 residues. The ends were cut back, 1 base at V and 0 bases at J, with 3 bases in the middle. Germline V CDR1 and CDR2: GTSNPN, SVGIG (reference sequence). Written as DNA, the CDR3 is TGTGCCTGGAGTGGCGTGAACACTGAAGCTTTCTTT. It translates to CAWSGVNTEAFF.

The chain carries TRBV29-1 and TRBJ1-1; weak D call: TRBD1 (5 bases). Trimming pared 1 base from V and 5 bases from J, leaving 11 bases between. CDR3 length: 13 amino acids. The germline V gene has CDR1 SQVTM and CDR2 ANQGSEA. The DNA for the CDR3 is TGCAGCGTTGAAGCGACAGTGGGGACTGAAGCTTTCTTT. It yields the protein CSVEATVGTEAFF.

This clone was detected a few times. This sequence joins TRBV29-1 and TRBJ1-5; D ambiguous. Trimming took off 4 bases at V and 7 bases at J, with 11 bases between the two ends. This CDR3 comprises 12 residues. Germline CDR1 reads SQVTM; CDR2 reads ANQGSEA. The chain's CDR3 is CSVVDGTQPQHF. CDR3 nucleotides: TGCAGCGTTGTAGACGGTACCCAGCCCCAGCATTTT.

The chain carries TRBV28 and TRBJ1-3; 7 nucleotides line up with TRBD1. The CDR3 sequence is 15 residues long. V trimming: 6 bases; J trimming: 3 bases; junction bases outside the gene matches: 8. Germline loops: CDR1 MDHEN, CDR2 SYDVKM. The DNA for the CDR3 is TGTGCCAGCAGCCTAGGGGGCACGGTTGGAAACACCATATATTTT. It codes for CASSLGGTVGNTIYF.

At least ten counts were recorded for this clone. Other DNA variants within this sample encode the same CDR3. The chain has TRBV7-2 and TRBJ1-4, with 7 bases that match TRBD1. In germline, CDR1 is SGHTA, CDR2 FQGNSA. The CDR3 is 14 residues long. The ends lost 4 bases at V and 8 bases at J; junction bases unmatched: 7. CDR3 nucleotide sequence: TGTGCCAGCAGCTCACAGGGAGGGGGCGAAAAACTGTTTTTT. This encodes CASSSQGGGEKLFF. The full variable domain, rest sourced from reference TRBV7-2 and TRBJ1-4, is GAGVSQSPSNKVTEKGKDVELRCDPISGHTALYWYRQSLGQGLEFLIYFQGNSAPDKSGLPSDRFSAERTGGSVSTLTIQRTQQEDSAVYLCASSSQGGGEKLFFGSGTQLSVL.

V and J are TRBV15 and TRBJ2-3, with a possible D match to TRBD2 (6 bases). V lost 0 bases, J lost 0 bases, and 7 bases lay in between. The CDR3 consists of 15 residues. The germline gives CDR1 LNHNV, CDR2 YYDKDF (reference sequence). CDR3: CATSRDGGSTDTQYF. The CDR3 DNA reads as TGTGCCACCAGCAGAGATGGAGGGAGCACAGATACGCAGTATTTT.

Notes on this clone: The sample carries other DNA sequences with the same CDR3. For the CDR3, the DNA is TGTGCCAGCAGCTTTCAGGGACGTACTGAAGCTTTCTTT. This encodes CASSFQGRTEAFF. The gene calls are TRBV7-2 and TRBJ1-1, with D perhaps matching TRBD1 (5 bases). The V gene lost 3 bases and the J gene lost 5 bases, with 10 bases spanning the gap. Per the germline V gene, CDR1 is SGHTA and CDR2 is FQGNSA. The CDR3 is 13 amino acids.

This sequence joins TRBV9 and TRBJ1-6; a possible D gene is TRBD1 (5 bases). V lost 0 bases and J lost 10, with 11 bases in between. The CDR3 extends over 14 amino acids. The germline V gene encodes CDR1 SGDLS and CDR2 YYNGEE. The CDR3 DNA is TGTGCCAGCAGCGTAGAGGGACGAGGATCACCCCTCCACTTT. Amino acids: CASSVEGRGSPLHF.

This clone occurred a few times. The chain links TRBV11-1 to TRBJ2-5; 9 bases align to TRBD1. This CDR3 contains 13 residues. J lost 7 bases, V lost 5 bases, and 5 bases had no gene match. CDR1 and CDR2 (germline): SGHAT, FQDESV (reference sequence). The CDR3 loop is CASSPGQGRTQYF. The CDR3 region has the DNA TGTGCCAGCAGCCCCGGACAGGGGCGGACCCAGTACTTC.

The gene calls are TRBV7-2 and TRBJ2-3; 14 nucleotides align to TRBD2. The CDR3 has 16 amino acids. In germline, CDR1 is SGHTA, CDR2 FQGNSA. The V segment lost 5 bases and the J segment 6 bases; nucleotides outside the gene matches: 7. The CDR3 here is CASSPRLAGGPDTQYF. The DNA of the CDR3 is TGTGCCAGCAGCCCGCGACTAGCGGGGGGGCCGGATACGCAGTATTTT.

The chain carries TRBV29-1 and TRBJ1-5; possibly TRBD1 for D (6 bases). V lost 7 bases and J 0 bases, leaving 16 bases between the germline ends. The CDR3 covers 15 residues. CDR1 SQVTM and CDR2 ANQGSEA come from the germline V gene. Here the CDR3 reads CSASLQGHSNQPQHF. CDR3 nucleotides: TGCAGCGCTAGCCTACAGGGCCATAGCAATCAGCCCCAGCATTTT.

The CDR3: CSVFTVGTEAFF. In DNA, the CDR3 is TGCAGCGTCTTCACCGTTGGCACTGAAGCTTTCTTT. V gene TRBV29-1 combines with J gene TRBJ1-1; D not resolved. This CDR3 has 12 residues. CDR1 is SQVTM, CDR2 ANQGSEA, per germline. V lost 6 bases and J 4 bases, leaving 12 bases between the germline ends. Full variable domain (missing parts from reference TRBV29-1 and TRBJ1-1): SAVISQKPSRDICQRGTSLTIQCQVDSQVTMMFWYRQQPGQSLTLIATANQGSEATYESGFVIDKFPISRPNLTFSTLTVSNMSPEDSSIYLCSVFTVGTEAFFGQGTRLTVV.

J is TRBJ1-5 and V is TRBV6-6; 9 bases map to TRBD1. Per germline, CDR1 MNHNY and CDR2 SVGAGI (reference sequence). The CDR3 contains 16 residues. V gave up 4 bases and J gave up 6 bases; unmatched junction bases: 10. The CDR3 DNA reads TGTGCCAGCAGTTCGACTGACAGGGGGGGAATTCAGCCCCAGCATTTT. Amino acids: CASSSTDRGGIQPQHF.

This chain links TRBV29-1 with TRBJ1-2; D is unresolved. Trimming took off 1 base at V and 5 bases at J, with 5 bases between the two ends. Germline assignment: CDR1 SQVTM and CDR2 ANQGSEA. The CDR3 contains 11 residues. In nucleotides, the CDR3 is TGCAGCGTTGAAGGATCTTATGGCTACACCTTC. Protein: CSVEGSYGYTF.

This clone was observed a few times. One end of the junction varies from germline; a read error may be responsible. The chain joins TRBV29-1 to TRBJ2-1; TRBD2 aligns across 12 bases. The CDR3 is made up of 11 amino acids. Germline loops: CDR1 SQVTM, CDR2 ANQGSEA. The chain's CDR3 is CSVQTSGGSVF. For the CDR3, the DNA is TGCAGCGTTCAAACTAGCGGGGGGTCGGTCTTC.

This clone has more than one count but fewer than ten. The V and J genes are TRBV18 and TRBJ2-7, with a possible D match to TRBD1 (5 bases). Germline-derived CDR1 and CDR2 are KGHSH and LQKENI. Trimming stripped 3 bases from V and 5 bases from J, with 11 bases between. This CDR3 has 13 amino acids. For the CDR3, the DNA is TGTGCCAGCTCACCGAAGGGGATCGACGAGCAGTACTTC. Protein product: CASSPKGIDEQYF.